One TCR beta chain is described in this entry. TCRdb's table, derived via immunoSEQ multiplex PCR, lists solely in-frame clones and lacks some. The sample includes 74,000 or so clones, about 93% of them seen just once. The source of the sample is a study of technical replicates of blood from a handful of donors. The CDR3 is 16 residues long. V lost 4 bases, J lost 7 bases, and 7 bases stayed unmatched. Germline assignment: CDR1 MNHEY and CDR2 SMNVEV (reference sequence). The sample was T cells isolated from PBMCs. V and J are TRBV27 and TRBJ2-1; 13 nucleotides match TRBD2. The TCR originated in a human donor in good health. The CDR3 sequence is CASSSRLAGGRNEQFF. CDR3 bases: TGTGCCAGCAGTTCGAGACTAGCGGGGGGACGTAATGAGCAGTTCTTC.